The clone carrying this TCR beta chain was counted ten times or more. This entry is derived from a study of neurological immune-mediated disorders. Germline assignment: CDR1 DFQATT and CDR2 SNEGSKA (reference sequence). CDR3 length: 12 residues. Trimming shortened V by 5 bases and J by 6 bases, and 13 bases separated the two germline ends. In TCRdb, the 5' RACE reads were re-called with MiXCR into one record per CDR3 protein. Of over 15,000 distinct CDR3 sequences in the sample, 8.5% to 10% are singletons; the top ten hold around 40%. Sequencing was carried out using CD8+ T cells from blood. The chain recombines TRBV20-1 with TRBJ2-5; D is tentatively TRBD1 or TRBD2 (6 bases each). The receptor was derived from a man over 45 in good health. The CDR3 loop reads CSAVGAGKTQYF. CDR3 coding DNA: TGCAGTGCTGTGGGGGCGGGAAAGACCCAGTACTTC.